This passage covers 26 T cell receptor beta chains from one sample sequenced in a study of T cells in Graves' hyperthyroidism and ophthalmopathy. Amplification targeted TCR beta CDR3 regions from RNA transcripts. HTBI primers were employed in a first-round RT-PCR of the TCR CDR3. One entry per CDR3 protein, called by TCRdb with MiXCR from the multiplex PCR reads. The sample consists of about 380,000 distinct CDR3 sequences, approximately 14% of them appearing once. The sequencing input was blood. The receptor source for this set is a woman aged 25 to 39 with Graves' ophthalmopathy.

V gene TRBV11-3 combines with J gene TRBJ2-2, with 10 bases that match TRBD2. This CDR3 is built from 19 residues. Germline V lookup: CDR1 SGHNT, CDR2 YENEEA. The V and J ends lost 2 bases and 6 bases, in that order; junction bases with no gene match: 15. This CDR3 is CASSLSRASGGLGAGELFF. The CDR3 nucleotides are TGTGCCAGCAGCTTAAGCCGCGCTAGCGGGGGCTTGGGCGCCGGGGAGCTGTTTTTT.

Many counts were recorded for this clonotype. This chain uses TRBV9 with TRBJ1-3; D unclear. CDR3 length: 14 amino acids. Deletions cut 0 bases from V and 3 bases from J, with 7 bases between. The germline V gene has CDR1 SGDLS and CDR2 YYNGEE. The CDR3 loop is CASSVAGFGNTIYF. CDR3 coding DNA: TGTGCCAGCAGCGTAGCTGGGTTTGGAAACACCATATATTTT.

Ten or more counts support this clonotype. This chain uses TRBV30 with TRBJ2-7, with D perhaps matching TRBD2 (5 bases). The CDR3 contains 13 residues. Trimming cost V 3 bases and J 2 bases, with 11 bases left between them. Germline loops: CDR1 GTSNPN, CDR2 SVGIG (reference sequence). The CDR3 region is CAWRVDWAYEQYF. For the CDR3, the DNA is TGTGCCTGGAGGGTGGACTGGGCCTACGAGCAGTACTTC.

This clonotype was seen ten or more times. This sequence joins TRBV5-5 and TRBJ1-5; 7 bases fit TRBD1. Germline trimming cut 2 bases from V and 6 bases from J; bases unmatched to any gene: 8. This CDR3 is built from 15 residues. Germline V gene data show CDR1 as SGHKS and CDR2 as YYEKEE (reference sequence). In DNA, the CDR3 is TGTGCCAGCAGCTTAGACAGGGCCGTAAGTCAGCCCCAGCATTTT. This codes for CASSLDRAVSQPQHF.

In regard to this clonotype: This may be a read error: a much more frequent sequence differs by one nucleotide. The chain links TRBV7-2 to TRBJ2-3; D is possibly TRBD2 (5 bases). This CDR3 spans 14 amino acids. Germline V CDR1 and CDR2: SGHTA, FQGNSA. The CDR3 protein is CASSLGGYSDMQYF. CDR3 sequence (DNA): TGTGCCAGCAGCCTCGGCGGGTACTCGGATATGCAGTATTTT. The full variable domain, with the rest looked up from reference TRBV7-2 and TRBJ2-3, is GAGVSQSPSNKVTEKGKDVELRCDPISGHTALYWYRQSLGQGLEFLIYFQGNSAPDKSGLPSDRFSAERTGGSVSTLTIQRTQQEDSAVYLCASSLGGYSDMQYFGPGTRLTVL.

Ten or more counts support this clonotype. The chain couples TRBV15 to TRBJ2-2; D gene ambiguous. CDR3 length equals 16 residues. CDR1 LNHNV and CDR2 YYDKDF come from the germline V gene (reference sequence). Trimming took 0 bases from V and 3 from J, leaving 11 bases between them. The CDR3 here is CATSREALRDTGELFF. The CDR3 bases are TGTGCCACCAGCAGAGAGGCCCTCCGGGACACCGGGGAGCTGTTTTTT.

In its sample, this clonotype was seen many times. The chain couples TRBV3-1 to TRBJ1-2; D unclear. V was cut by 0 bases and J by 4 bases, with 9 bases left in between. Germline assignment: CDR1 LGHDT and CDR2 YNNKEL (reference sequence). This CDR3 has 14 residues. The CDR3 reads CASSQEGAGYGYTF. CDR3 bases: TGTGCCAGCAGCCAAGAGGGTGCCGGCTATGGCTACACCTTC.

With respect to this clonotype: One end of the junction is discordant with germline, which a read error may explain. The gene calls are TRBV28 and TRBJ2-2; TRBD1 or TRBD2 may be the D gene (5 bases each). CDR1 and CDR2 from the germline V gene are MDHEN and SYDVKM. This CDR3 is 14 amino acids long. The CDR3 sequence is CAGSDRQNTGELFF. CDR3 in DNA: TGTGCCGGCAGTGACCGACAGAACACCGGGGAGCTATTTTTT.

This clonotype showed up just a few times. This rearrangement joins TRBV30 to TRBJ1-1; TRBD1 might be the D (6 bases). CDR3 length: 14 residues. The germline V gene encodes CDR1 GTSNPN and CDR2 SVGIG (reference sequence). Trimming took off 5 bases at V and 6 bases at J, with 19 bases between the two ends. The DNA for the CDR3 is TGTGCCTGGCAGCCCAACAGGGTTCGCGCTGAAGCTTTCTTT. It yields the protein CAWQPNRVRAEAFF.

This clonotype was seen many times. This sequence joins TRBV20-1 and TRBJ1-1; D remains unclear. The V and J ends lost 4 bases and 4 bases respectively, with 10 bases between them. Germline V CDR1 and CDR2: DFQATT, SNEGSKA (reference sequence). The CDR3 totals 12 residues. CDR3 nucleotide sequence: TGCAGTGCTACCCCCTCGGGCACTGAAGCTTTCTTT. It specifies CSATPSGTEAFF.

In its sample, this clonotype was seen many times. The V and J genes are TRBV10-2 and TRBJ2-7, with D unresolved. This CDR3 comprises 15 residues. V lost 6 bases, J lost 0 bases, and 15 bases lay in between. Germline V CDR1 and CDR2: WSHSY, SAAADI. The CDR3 region is CASSKTEKSSYEQYF. CDR3 nucleotide sequence: TGCGCCAGCAGCAAAACAGAAAAGAGCTCCTACGAGCAGTACTTC.

V usage is TRBV6-2 or TRBV6-3 and J usage is TRBJ2-1; 10 bases align to TRBD2. Germline V lookup: CDR1 MNHEY, CDR2 SVGEGT. There are 12 residues in the CDR3. J gave up 10 bases and V 8 bases, and 5 bases lay outside the gene matches. CDR3 coding DNA: TGTGCCAGCCGCCAGGGACTAGCGGAGCAGTTCTTC. Its translation: CASRQGLAEQFF.

The sample holds a few counts of this clonotype. The chain employs TRBV29-1 and TRBJ1-2; D possibly corresponds to TRBD1 (5 bases). The V gene's germline CDR1 is SQVTM and CDR2 ANQGSEA. This CDR3 contains 11 residues. V was trimmed by 7 bases and J by 4 bases, leaving 10 bases between them. This CDR3 reads CSASGGYGYTF. The DNA for the CDR3 is TGCAGCGCATCCGGGGGCTATGGCTACACCTTC.

This clonotype was observed at least ten times. The chain is built from TRBV12-3 or TRBV12-4 and TRBJ2-6; no firm D call. V was clipped by 5 bases and J by 0 bases, with 20 bases between them. CDR3 size: 19 residues. The CDR3 DNA reads as TGTGCCAGCAGTCCCGGCTTTCTCTCTATTTCCTCTGGGGCCAACGTCCTGACTTTC. It specifies CASSPGFLSISSGANVLTF.

This clonotype was picked up a small number of times. This chain joins TRBV15 and TRBJ2-4; either TRBD1 or TRBD2 may supply D (5 bases each). V was trimmed by 6 bases and J by 2 bases, leaving 14 bases between them. The germline V gene has CDR1 LNHNV and CDR2 YYDKDF (reference sequence). CDR3 length: 15 amino acids. CDR3 in amino acids: CATRDSWGTKNIQYF. Written as DNA, the CDR3 is TGTGCCACCAGAGACAGTTGGGGGACCAAAAACATTCAGTACTTC.

This clonotype has a count of ten or more. This CDR3 is CASSLGLGGNTIYF. CDR3 bases: TGTGCCAGCTCTCTAGGTCTGGGTGGAAACACCATATATTTT. The V gene is TRBV18, the J gene TRBJ1-3, with unresolved D. Between the trimmed V and J ends, which lost 6 bases and 3 bases, there was a span of 12 bases. Looked up from germline, CDR1 is KGHSH and CDR2 is LQKENI. This CDR3 contains 14 residues.

This clonotype occurred many times. The chain is built from TRBV7-9 and TRBJ2-7, with D possibly matching TRBD1 (6 bases). The CDR3 has 12 amino acids. The germline V gene has CDR1 SEHNR and CDR2 FQNEAQ (reference sequence). V dropped 5 bases and J dropped 6 bases, with 11 bases sitting between them. CDR3 nucleotide sequence: TGTGCCAGCAGCATACAGGGTAGCGAGCAGTACTTC. This gives the protein CASSIQGSEQYF.

With respect to this clonotype: This may be a read error: a much more frequent sequence differs by one nucleotide. The rearrangement links TRBV7-8 to TRBJ1-2; 7 bases line up with TRBD1. The CDR3 has 15 amino acids. Germline V CDR1 and CDR2: SGHVS, FQNEAQ. In nucleotides, the CDR3 is TGTGCCGGCAGAAAATCTCTACAGGGGAACTATGGCTACACCTTC. It encodes CAGRKSLQGNYGYTF.

This clonotype was counted between two and nine times. The rearrangement uses TRBV7-3 and TRBJ2-1; D ambiguous. V lost 1 base to trimming and J lost 6 bases, with 13 bases between them. Germline values: CDR1 SGHTA, CDR2 FQGTGA. CDR3 length: 15 residues. In nucleotides, the CDR3 is TGTGCCAGCAGCTTAATTTCTGGAAGGGTCAATGAGCAGTTCTTC. It yields the protein CASSLISGRVNEQFF. The complete variable domain, with remaining parts taken from reference TRBV7-3 and TRBJ2-1, reads GAGVSQTPSNKVTEKGKYVELRCDPISGHTALYWYRQSLGQGPEFLIYFQGTGAADDSGLPNDRFFAVRPEGSVSTLKIQRTERGDSAVYLCASSLISGRVNEQFFGPGTRLTVL.

The gene calls are TRBV19 and TRBJ1-5, with D possibly TRBD1 on 6 matching bases. The germline V gene encodes CDR1 LNHDA and CDR2 SQIVND (reference sequence). V was clipped by 3 bases and J by 4 bases, with 13 bases between them. This CDR3 is 15 amino acids long. This CDR3 is CASSIEGGRNQPQHF. The CDR3 DNA follows: TGTGCCAGTAGTATTGAGGGGGGGCGAAATCAGCCCCAGCATTTT.

This clonotype occurred many times. The chain is built from TRBV20-1 and TRBJ2-5; unclear D gene. V was trimmed by 2 bases and J by 1 base, leaving 11 bases between them. The CDR3 totals 14 residues. CDR1 and CDR2 from the germline V gene are DFQATT and SNEGSKA (reference sequence). CDR3 DNA sequence: TGCAGTGCTAGATCTAGAGCTGGCCAAGAGACCCAGTACTTC. Its translation: CSARSRAGQETQYF.

This clonotype was observed at least ten times. The gene calls are TRBV20-1 and TRBJ2-1; 11 bases align to TRBD2. From germline, CDR1 is DFQATT and CDR2 SNEGSKA (reference sequence). The ends lost 2 bases at V and 9 bases at J; junction bases unmatched: 6. The CDR3 runs to 14 residues. The CDR3 is CSARPPTSGVEQFF. The CDR3 bases are TGCAGTGCTAGACCTCCGACTAGCGGGGTTGAGCAGTTCTTC.

This clonotype has a count of ten or more. This sequence joins TRBV7-8 and TRBJ2-5, with D tentatively TRBD1 (7 bases). The CDR3 runs 14 residues. The germline V gene has CDR1 SGHVS and CDR2 FQNEAQ. V was pared by 0 bases and J by 11 bases, with 16 bases between. CDR3 nucleotides: TGTGCCAGCAGCTTAGCCAGGGGGGCCCCGGGACAGTACTTC. This encodes CASSLARGAPGQYF.

The rearrangement joins TRBV19 to TRBJ2-2; the D gene is possibly TRBD1 (6 bases). Germline CDR1 reads LNHDA; CDR2 reads SQIVND (reference sequence). The V end lost 1 base, the J end lost 0 bases, and 15 bases lay between the germline ends. CDR3 length: 18 amino acids. The CDR3 DNA reads TGTGCCAGTAGTATAGCGGGACATTCCCGTACGAACACCGGGGAGCTGTTTTTT. It specifies CASSIAGHSRTNTGELFF.

This clonotype was found a few times. J is TRBJ2-1 and V is TRBV9, with unresolved D. Between the trimmed V and J ends, which lost 0 bases and 5 bases, there was a span of 6 bases. CDR1 SGDLS and CDR2 YYNGEE come from the germline V gene. The CDR3 runs 13 residues. This CDR3 reads CASSVVSNNEQFF. CDR3 bases: TGTGCCAGCAGCGTAGTCAGTAACAATGAGCAGTTCTTC.

This clonotype was counted many times. This sequence joins TRBV7-9 and TRBJ2-1, with TRBD1 matching over 9 bases. V trimming: 4 bases; J trimming: 4 bases; junction bases outside the gene matches: 8. The length of the CDR3 is 16 residues. Germline values: CDR1 SEHNR, CDR2 FQNEAQ (reference sequence). The CDR3 protein is CASSSGGTGHYNEQFF. The CDR3 bases are TGTGCCAGCAGCTCCGGCGGGACAGGGCATTACAATGAGCAGTTCTTC.